Each of the 17 T cell receptor beta chains below was sequenced from the same sample in a study of blood T cell repertoires in COVID-19. Generated by immunoSEQ multiplex PCR, the TCRdb table keeps only in-frame clones and is missing some. The data show some 260,000 clones, 70% to 90% seen once. Material for sequencing was peripheral blood. Receptor source: a young woman with acute or convalescent COVID-19.

The V gene is TRBV7-3, the J gene TRBJ2-1; D might be TRBD2 (5 bases). The V end lost 0 bases, the J end lost 7 bases, and 13 bases lay between the germline ends. Per the germline V gene, CDR1 is SGHTA and CDR2 is FQGTGA. This CDR3 comprises 15 residues. As DNA, the CDR3 is TGTGCCAGCAGCTTAACGCGGTCTCCGGGGAATGAGCAGTTCTTC. As protein: CASSLTRSPGNEQFF.

This chain connects TRBV30 to TRBJ2-3, with D perhaps matching TRBD1 (6 bases). V was cut by 1 base and J by 4 bases, with 12 bases left in between. Germline V CDR1 and CDR2: GTSNPN, SVGIG (reference sequence). The CDR3 has 14 residues. For the CDR3, the DNA is TGTGCCTGGAGTGCCCAGGGGTTGGCAGATACGCAGTATTTT. This translates into CAWSAQGLADTQYF.

CDR3 nucleotides: TGTGCCAGCAGCATCCTCCCCTACGAGCAGTACTTC. Translation gives CASSILPYEQYF. The rearrangement links TRBV11-1 to TRBJ2-7, with D unclear. V lost 5 bases to trimming and J lost 2 bases, with 7 bases between them. This CDR3 region has 12 residues. Germline V gene data show CDR1 as SGHAT and CDR2 as FQDESV (reference sequence).

This chain connects TRBV10-3 to TRBJ2-1; TRBD1 might be the D (5 bases). With 3 bases removed from V and 0 bases from J, the gap between germline ends came to 12 bases. The CDR3 is 16 amino acids. Germline V CDR1 and CDR2: ENHRY, SYGVKD. CDR3 in amino acids: CAISDKGLGSYNEQFF. In nucleotides, the CDR3 is TGTGCCATCAGTGATAAGGGGTTGGGCTCCTACAATGAGCAGTTCTTC.

V and J are TRBV7-2 and TRBJ1-1, with D possibly TRBD1 on 5 matching bases. Germline V gene data show CDR1 as SGHTA and CDR2 as FQGNSA. The CDR3 sequence is 14 residues long. Trimming removed 4 bases at V and 10 bases at J, with 19 bases between. Here the CDR3 DNA reads TGTGCCAGCAGCTCGGGGGGTTTAACTTTCCGAGCTTTCTTT. This gives the protein CASSSGGLTFRAFF.

The chain is built from TRBV11-3 and TRBJ2-1; D ambiguous. The V and J ends lost 5 bases and 9 bases respectively, with 8 bases between them. The germline CDR1 and CDR2 sequences are SGHNT and YENEEA. This CDR3 region has 11 residues. The DNA of the CDR3 is TGTGCCAGCAGCGTCGGAGCTGAGCAGTTCTTC. Residues: CASSVGAEQFF.

The chain recombines TRBV7-9 with TRBJ1-1; D remains ambiguous. CDR1 is SEHNR, CDR2 FQNEAQ, per germline (reference sequence). The CDR3 totals 13 residues. The ends were cut back, 4 bases at V and 1 base at J, with 7 bases in the middle. The CDR3 region is CASSWEGNTEAFF. In DNA form, the CDR3 reads TGTGCCAGCAGCTGGGAGGGGAACACTGAAGCTTTCTTT.

This clone was detected once. The chain is built from TRBV7-9 and TRBJ1-1, with TRBD1 matching over 9 bases. The germline gives CDR1 SEHNR, CDR2 FQNEAQ (reference sequence). V was clipped by 11 bases and J by 1 base; unmatched bases: 2. CDR3 length equals 12 residues. The CDR3 sequence: CAGQGRNTEAFF. CDR3 nucleotide sequence: TGTGCCGGACAGGGGAGGAACACTGAAGCTTTCTTT.

The chain joins TRBV7-3 to TRBJ2-1; 7 nucleotides align to TRBD1. CDR1 and CDR2 from the germline V gene are SGHTA and FQGTGA. With 4 bases clipped from V and 2 bases from J, the junction kept 8 bases outside the gene matches. The CDR3 is made up of 16 amino acids. The CDR3: CASSSTGTVTYNEQFF. In DNA form, the CDR3 reads TGTGCCAGCAGCTCTACGGGGACAGTCACCTACAATGAGCAGTTCTTC. Variable domain in full (rest from reference TRBV7-3 and TRBJ2-1): GAGVSQTPSNKVTEKGKYVELRCDPISGHTALYWYRQSLGQGPEFLIYFQGTGAADDSGLPNDRFFAVRPEGSVSTLKIQRTERGDSAVYLCASSSTGTVTYNEQFFGPGTRLTVL.

This rearrangement joins TRBV4-2 to TRBJ2-3; 11 positions agree with TRBD2. V lost 5 bases, J lost 5 bases, and 12 bases stayed unmatched. Germline lookup yields CDR1 LGHNA and CDR2 YNFKEQ. This CDR3 has 17 residues. CDR3 protein: CASSYVSGRAGVDTQYF. CDR3 DNA: TGTGCCAGCAGCTACGTTAGCGGGAGGGCCGGGGTAGATACGCAGTATTTT.

This chain joins TRBV15 and TRBJ1-1; D is unclear. Germline V gives CDR1 LNHNV, CDR2 YYDKDF (reference sequence). This CDR3 spans 15 amino acids. The germline V and J ends were trimmed by 0 bases and 0 bases, with 8 bases remaining between them. The CDR3 DNA reads TGTGCCACCAGCAGAGATCTACCGATGAACACTGAAGCTTTCTTT. This gives the protein CATSRDLPMNTEAFF.

The count of this clone is one. The chain employs TRBV30 and TRBJ2-3; 13 bases map to TRBD2. This CDR3 is built from 16 residues. Germline CDR1 and CDR2: GTSNPN and SVGIG (reference sequence). With 4 bases clipped from V and 0 bases from J, the junction kept 4 bases outside the gene matches. The CDR3 loop reads CAWTPGLAGSTDTQYF. The CDR3 nucleotides are TGTGCCTGGACTCCGGGACTAGCGGGGAGCACAGATACGCAGTATTTT.

This clone was seen once. This chain links TRBV29-1 with TRBJ2-1, with 8 bases that match TRBD2. The CDR3 has 16 amino acids. The V gene's germline CDR1 is SQVTM and CDR2 ANQGSEA. The J segment lost 4 bases and the V segment lost 6 bases, leaving 14 bases of the junction unmatched. This chain's CDR3 is CSVEYSGTSVYNEQFF. CDR3 nucleotides: TGCAGCGTCGAATACTCCGGGACTAGTGTTTACAATGAGCAGTTCTTC.

About this clone itself: An end of the junction differs from the germline gene, which may be a read error. The gene calls are TRBV5-1 and TRBJ2-7, with 10 positions matching TRBD2. Germline CDR1 SGHRS, CDR2 YFSETQ. This CDR3 is built from 15 residues. CDR3 sequence reads: CASSLPSGSSHEQYF. CDR3 DNA: TGCGCCAGCAGCCTCCCTAGCGGGAGCTCCCACGAGCAGTACTTC.

The chain joins TRBV3-1 (or the pseudogene TRBV3-2) to TRBJ2-1; 8 nucleotides match TRBD2. Germline V gene lookup returns CDR1 LGHDT and CDR2 YNNKEL (reference sequence). Trimming cost V 3 bases and J 9 bases; bases outside gene matches: 4. The CDR3 loop spans 13 amino acids. The DNA of the CDR3 is TGTGCCAGCAGCCACAGCGGGAGAGGTGAGCAGTTCTTC. Translation: CASSHSGRGEQFF.

This clone appeared a single time. J is TRBJ2-3 and V is TRBV5-6, with 8 bases aligning to TRBD1. This CDR3 is 16 amino acids long. The V gene's germline CDR1 is SGHDT and CDR2 YYEEEE. V lost 4 bases, J lost 2 bases, and 9 bases stayed unmatched. CDR3 residues: CASSEDRAISTDTQYF. In DNA, the CDR3 is TGTGCCAGCAGCGAGGACAGGGCGATTTCCACAGATACGCAGTATTTT.

The chain is built from TRBV6-5 and TRBJ1-1; D may be TRBD1 (6 bases). Germline CDR1 reads MNHEY; CDR2 reads SVGAGI. The CDR3 is 14 amino acids. V was pared by 6 bases and J by 0 bases, with 11 bases between. DNA of the CDR3: TGTGCCAGCAGGTCAGGGGATCTGAACACTGAAGCTTTCTTT. Its protein is CASRSGDLNTEAFF.